There are a few counts of the clone carrying this T cell receptor (beta chain). Its target is unknown. Expressed TCRB transcripts were sequenced because the entire RNA isolate underwent reverse transcription. Naive, central memory and regulatory T cell samples came to a mean of around 3.5 million reads. Libraries were prepared by immunoSEQ multiplex PCR; TCRdb keeps only in-frame clonotypes and omits some of them. The table includes 200,000 to 250,000 clones, approximately 10% detected once. This sample stems from a study of beta chain features in type 1 diabetes. The CDR3 consists of 17 residues. The V gene lost 3 bases and the J gene lost 4 bases, with 19 bases spanning the gap. Germline-derived CDR1 and CDR2 are LGHNA and YNFKEQ. Whole-study findings and limits: Patients with Type 1 diabetes showed moderately but significantly shorter TCRB CDR3s in all four CD4+ subsets.

The authors obtained over 95% purity in all sorted populations. The clonotype was recovered from a man younger than 35 in good health. The specimen sequenced was central memory CD4+ T cells from blood. The chain joins TRBV4-2 to TRBJ2-1, with D hard to call. DNA for the CDR3: TGTGCCAGCAGCCAGGAACCAGAGGAGTCCTTTTACAATGAGCAGTTCTTC. It translates to CASSQEPEESFYNEQFF.